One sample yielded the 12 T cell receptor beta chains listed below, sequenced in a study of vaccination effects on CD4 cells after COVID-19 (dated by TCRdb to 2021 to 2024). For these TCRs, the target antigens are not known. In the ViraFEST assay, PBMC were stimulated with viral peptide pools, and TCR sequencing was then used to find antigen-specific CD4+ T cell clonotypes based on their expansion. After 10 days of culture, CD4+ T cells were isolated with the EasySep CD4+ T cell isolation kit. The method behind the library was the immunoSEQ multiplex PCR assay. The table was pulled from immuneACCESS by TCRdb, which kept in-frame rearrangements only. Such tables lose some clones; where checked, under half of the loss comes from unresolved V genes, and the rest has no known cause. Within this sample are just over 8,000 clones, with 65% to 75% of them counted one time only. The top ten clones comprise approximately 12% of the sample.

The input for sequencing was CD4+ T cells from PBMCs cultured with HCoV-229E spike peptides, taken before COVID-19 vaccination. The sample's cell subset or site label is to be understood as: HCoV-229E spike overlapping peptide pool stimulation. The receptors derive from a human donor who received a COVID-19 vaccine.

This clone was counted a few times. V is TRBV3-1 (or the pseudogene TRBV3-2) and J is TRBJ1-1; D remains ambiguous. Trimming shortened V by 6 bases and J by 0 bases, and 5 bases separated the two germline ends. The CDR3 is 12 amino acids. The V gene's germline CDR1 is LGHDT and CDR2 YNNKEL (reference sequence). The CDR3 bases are TGTGCCAGCAGGCCGATGAACACTGAAGCTTTCTTT. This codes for CASRPMNTEAFF.

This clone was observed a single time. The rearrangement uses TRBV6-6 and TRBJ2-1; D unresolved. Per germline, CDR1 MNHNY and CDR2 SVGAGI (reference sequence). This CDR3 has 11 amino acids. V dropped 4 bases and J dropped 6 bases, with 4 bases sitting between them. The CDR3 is CASSLSNEQFF. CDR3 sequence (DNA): TGTGCCAGCAGTTTATCCAATGAGCAGTTCTTC.

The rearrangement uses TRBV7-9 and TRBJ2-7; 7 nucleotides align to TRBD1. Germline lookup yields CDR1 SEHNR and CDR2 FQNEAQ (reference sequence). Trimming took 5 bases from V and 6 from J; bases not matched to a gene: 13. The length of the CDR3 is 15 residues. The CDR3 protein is CASSPDSMRGPEQYF. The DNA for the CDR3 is TGTGCCAGCAGCCCAGACTCCATGAGGGGGCCCGAGCAGTACTTC.

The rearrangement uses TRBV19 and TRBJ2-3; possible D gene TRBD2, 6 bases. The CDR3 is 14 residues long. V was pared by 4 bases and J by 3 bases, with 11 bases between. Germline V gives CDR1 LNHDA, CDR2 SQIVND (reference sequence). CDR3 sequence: CASSSGIPTDTQYF. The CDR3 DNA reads TGTGCCAGTAGTAGCGGGATCCCAACAGATACGCAGTATTTT.

The CDR3 region is CASSWQGSGNTIYF. The CDR3 DNA reads as TGTGCCAGCAGCTGGCAGGGGTCTGGAAACACCATATATTTT. The rearrangement joins TRBV5-5 to TRBJ1-3; the D gene is possibly TRBD1 (6 bases). The CDR3 spans 14 residues. Germline lookup yields CDR1 SGHKS and CDR2 YYEKEE (reference sequence). The V gene lost 3 bases and the J gene lost 1 base, with 8 bases spanning the gap.

CDR3 nucleotides: TGTGCCAGCAGCCAAGATTCTTTCAGCGGCTACGAGCAGTACTTC. Translated: CASSQDSFSGYEQYF. The rearrangement links TRBV3-1 (or the pseudogene TRBV3-2) to TRBJ2-7, with D maybe TRBD2 (5 bases). The CDR3 covers 15 residues. Germline CDR1 reads LGHDT; CDR2 reads YNNKEL (reference sequence). Trimming removed 0 bases from V and 3 bases from J, with 12 bases in between.

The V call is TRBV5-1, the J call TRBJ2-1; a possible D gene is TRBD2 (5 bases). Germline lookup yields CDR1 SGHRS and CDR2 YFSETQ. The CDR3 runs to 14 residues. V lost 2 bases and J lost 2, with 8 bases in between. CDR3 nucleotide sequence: TGCGCCAGCAGCTTCGGGGTAACCTACAATGAGCAGTTCTTC. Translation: CASSFGVTYNEQFF.

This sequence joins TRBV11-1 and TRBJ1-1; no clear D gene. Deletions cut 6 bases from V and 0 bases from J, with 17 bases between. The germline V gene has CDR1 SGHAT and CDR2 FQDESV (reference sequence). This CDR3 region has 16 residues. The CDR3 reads CASRPRGSTLNTEAFF. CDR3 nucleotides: TGTGCCAGCAGGCCTCGTGGGTCAACTTTGAACACTGAAGCTTTCTTT.

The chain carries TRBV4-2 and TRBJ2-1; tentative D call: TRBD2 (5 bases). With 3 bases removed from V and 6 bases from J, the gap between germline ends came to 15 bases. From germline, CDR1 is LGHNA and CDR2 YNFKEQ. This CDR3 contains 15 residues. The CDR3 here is CASSHDYAAPNEQFF. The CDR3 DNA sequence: TGTGCCAGCAGCCACGACTACGCTGCCCCCAATGAGCAGTTCTTC.

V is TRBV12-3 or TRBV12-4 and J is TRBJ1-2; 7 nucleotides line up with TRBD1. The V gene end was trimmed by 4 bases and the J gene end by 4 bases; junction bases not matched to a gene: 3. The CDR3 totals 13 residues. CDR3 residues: CASSSDRSYGYTF. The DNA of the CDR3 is TGTGCCAGCAGTTCGGACAGGAGCTATGGCTACACCTTC.

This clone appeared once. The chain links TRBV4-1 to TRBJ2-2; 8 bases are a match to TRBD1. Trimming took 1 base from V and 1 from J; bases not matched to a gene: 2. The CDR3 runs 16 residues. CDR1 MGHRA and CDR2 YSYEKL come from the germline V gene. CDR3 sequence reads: CASSQAGTGNTGELFF. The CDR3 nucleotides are TGCGCCAGCAGCCAAGCCGGGACAGGGAACACCGGGGAGCTGTTTTTT.

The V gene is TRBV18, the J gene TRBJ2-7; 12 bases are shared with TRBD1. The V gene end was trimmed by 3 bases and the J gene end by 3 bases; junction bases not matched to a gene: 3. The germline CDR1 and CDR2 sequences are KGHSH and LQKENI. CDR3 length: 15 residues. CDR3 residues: CASSPGQGAFYEQYF. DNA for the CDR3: TGTGCCAGCTCACCGGGACAGGGGGCGTTCTACGAGCAGTACTTC.